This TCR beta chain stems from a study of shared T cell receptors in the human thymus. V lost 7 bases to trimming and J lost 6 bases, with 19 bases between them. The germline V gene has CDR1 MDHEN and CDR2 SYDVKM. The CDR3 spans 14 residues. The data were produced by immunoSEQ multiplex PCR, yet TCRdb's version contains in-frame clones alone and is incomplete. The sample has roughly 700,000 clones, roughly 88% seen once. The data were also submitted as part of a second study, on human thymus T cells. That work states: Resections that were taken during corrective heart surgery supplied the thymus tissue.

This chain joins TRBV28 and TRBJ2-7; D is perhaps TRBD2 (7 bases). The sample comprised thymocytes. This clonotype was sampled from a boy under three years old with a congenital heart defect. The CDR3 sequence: CASNTGGRECEQYF. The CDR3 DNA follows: TGTGCCAGCAACACCGGGGGGCGGGAGTGCGAGCAGTACTTC.